Following are 20 T cell receptor beta chains from one sample sequenced in a study of CD8+CD57+ T cells in acquired aplastic anemia. For CDR3 and TCR beta VDJ profiling, genomic DNA was the template used. TCRdb re-called the reads through MiXCR, storing one row per CDR3 protein. The repertoire holds some 150,000 distinct CDR3 sequences, with about 45% as singletons. In patients chosen for sequencing, flow cytometry had shown CD8+CD57+ cell expansion. Specimen: sorted CD4+, CD8+, or CD8+CD57+ T cells (not recorded which) from PBMCs. The receptors stem from a human donor with aplastic anemia.

This chain links TRBV15 with TRBJ1-4; D is perhaps TRBD1 (6 bases). V lost 0 bases, J lost 6 bases, and 11 bases lay in between. Germline lookup yields CDR1 LNHNV and CDR2 YYDKDF (reference sequence). The CDR3 is 15 residues long. This CDR3 reads CATSRDTTGDEKLFF. CDR3 sequence (DNA): TGTGCCACCAGCAGAGATACGACAGGAGATGAAAAACTGTTTTTT.

This clonotype was seen a single time. The CDR3 ends on some other residue instead of the conserved phenylalanine or tryptophan, so this is likely a read error. The V call is TRBV19, the J call TRBJ1-6; D might be TRBD1 (6 bases). The CDR3 extends over 15 amino acids. Trimming shortened V by 6 bases and J by 8 bases, and 17 bases separated the two germline ends. Germline assignment: CDR1 LNHDA and CDR2 SQIVND (reference sequence). The CDR3 spells CASSSTSQGHSPLHS. The CDR3 bases are TGTGCCAGTAGCTCCACATCACAGGGCCATTCACCCCTCCACTCT.

For the CDR3, the DNA is TGTGCCAGCAGTCCCGGGACAGGGGTTACTGAAGCTTTCTTT. It is translated as CASSPGTGVTEAFF. V is TRBV27 and J is TRBJ1-1, with TRBD1 identical over 10 bases. With V trimmed by 5 bases and J by 5 bases, 5 bases remained unmatched. CDR3 size: 14 residues. CDR1 and CDR2 from the germline V gene are MNHEY and SMNVEV (reference sequence).

The chain couples TRBV20-1 to TRBJ2-5; TRBD2 matches 15 bases. Trimming at V came to 4 bases and at J to 8 bases, leaving 5 bases not matched to a gene. The CDR3 is 14 amino acids. Germline V CDR1 and CDR2: DFQATT, SNEGSKA (reference sequence). CDR3 nucleotides: TGCAGTGCTACTGGACTAGCGGGGGGGCGAACCCAGTACTTC. It encodes CSATGLAGGRTQYF.

The chain combines TRBV10-3 with TRBJ2-1, with 7 nucleotides matching TRBD2. V shed 3 bases and J 2 bases; nucleotides not matched to a gene: 4. CDR3 size: 15 residues. Germline V lookup: CDR1 ENHRY, CDR2 SYGVKD. The chain's CDR3 is CAISDASGPYNEQFF. In DNA, the CDR3 is TGTGCCATCAGTGACGCTAGCGGACCCTACAATGAGCAGTTCTTC.

At least ten counts were recorded for this clonotype. The chain links TRBV11-2 to TRBJ2-7; D possibly corresponds to TRBD1 (6 bases). V lost 4 bases to trimming and J lost 1 base, with 17 bases between them. Per germline, CDR1 SGHAT and CDR2 FQNNGV. The CDR3 consists of 16 residues. The CDR3 loop is CASSSPPGTPSYEQYF. CDR3 in DNA: TGTGCCAGCAGCTCTCCGCCCGGGACACCTTCCTACGAGCAGTACTTC.

This clonotype was recorded many times. This chain joins TRBV5-1 and TRBJ2-3; maybe TRBD1 (5 bases). Germline V CDR1 and CDR2: SGHRS, YFSETQ. Trimming left V 2 bases short and J 1 base short, with 8 bases between. This CDR3 region has 14 residues. The CDR3 loop reads CASSFQGGTDTQYF. The CDR3 nucleotides read TGCGCCAGCAGCTTCCAGGGTGGCACAGATACGCAGTATTTT.

V is TRBV25-1 and J is TRBJ2-1, with D unclear. The V gene's germline CDR1 is MGHDK and CDR2 SYGVNS. This CDR3 has 17 amino acids. V dropped 2 bases and J dropped 0 bases, with 14 bases sitting between them. CDR3: CASSEPLDSSSYNEQFF. CDR3 bases: TGTGCCAGCAGTGAACCCCTTGACTCGAGCTCCTACAATGAGCAGTTCTTC.

The rearrangement joins TRBV2 to TRBJ2-7; unclear D gene. Trimming took 7 bases from V and 7 from J, leaving 11 bases between them. This CDR3 is built from 11 residues. CDR1 is SNHLY and CDR2 is FYNNEI in the germline V gene. The DNA of the CDR3 is TGTGCCAGCACCACTATGGGGGAGCAGTACTTC. Protein sequence: CASTTMGEQYF.

The genes are TRBV7-2 and TRBJ1-6; D is unresolved. CDR1 and CDR2 from the germline V gene are SGHTA and FQGNSA. Trimming cost V 0 bases and J 2 bases, with 8 bases left between them. This CDR3 is 16 amino acids long. For the CDR3, the DNA is TGTGCCAGCAGCTTAGCGCCGAGAACCTATAATTCACCCCTCCACTTT. Its translation: CASSLAPRTYNSPLHF.

The rearrangement uses TRBV19 and TRBJ2-2; D ambiguous. There are 11 residues in the CDR3. CDR1 is LNHDA and CDR2 is SQIVND in the germline V gene (reference sequence). The V gene lost 6 bases and the J gene lost 8 bases, with 7 bases spanning the gap. The CDR3 loop is CASRNPGELFF. The DNA for the CDR3 is TGTGCCAGTAGGAACCCAGGGGAGCTGTTTTTT. The full variable domain, rest sourced from reference TRBV19 and TRBJ2-2, is DGGITQSPKYLFRKEGQNVTLSCEQNLNHDAMYWYRQDPGQGLRLIYYSQIVNDFQKGDIAEGYSVSREKKESFPLTVTSAQKNPTAFYLCASRNPGELFFGEGSRLTVL.

This clonotype was counted ten times or more. This chain joins TRBV20-1 and TRBJ2-3, with 7 bases matching TRBD1. Germline values: CDR1 DFQATT, CDR2 SNEGSKA (reference sequence). The CDR3 length is 13 residues. V was clipped by 3 bases and J by 6 bases; unmatched bases: 6. The CDR3 protein is CSASLLQGDTQYF. CDR3 in DNA: TGCAGTGCTAGCCTCCTACAGGGGGATACGCAGTATTTT.

This clonotype appeared a few times. J is TRBJ2-3 and V is TRBV20-1, with 14 bases aligning to TRBD2. The trim removed 2 bases at V and 6 bases at J, leaving 7 bases unmatched. Germline V lookup: CDR1 DFQATT, CDR2 SNEGSKA (reference sequence). CDR3 size: 16 residues. CDR3 nucleotides: TGCAGTGCTAGACTGACTAGCGGGGGGGCCCCGGATACGCAGTATTTT. Protein: CSARLTSGGAPDTQYF.

This clonotype was detected ten times or more. This sequence joins TRBV13 and TRBJ2-3, with TRBD1 identical over 7 bases. Per germline, CDR1 PRHDT and CDR2 FYEKMQ (reference sequence). CDR3 length equals 17 residues. The J segment lost 2 bases and the V segment lost 4 bases, leaving 12 bases of the junction unmatched. The CDR3 loop reads CASSSLVPGQYTDTQYF. CDR3 coding DNA: TGTGCCAGCAGCTCACTAGTGCCGGGACAGTACACAGATACGCAGTATTTT.

This chain joins TRBV9 and TRBJ1-2; D is perhaps TRBD1 (6 bases). The CDR3 is made up of 15 amino acids. The germline gives CDR1 SGDLS, CDR2 YYNGEE. Trimming left V 0 bases short and J 2 bases short, with 11 bases between. In DNA form, the CDR3 reads TGTGCCAGCAGCGTAGAGAGGGGGTCAAACTATGGCTACACCTTC. Encoded protein: CASSVERGSNYGYTF.

To note about this clonotype: The junction shows a germline mismatch at one end, possibly a read error. The chain is built from TRBV7-7 and TRBJ1-1, with TRBD1 matching over 7 bases. Germline V gene lookup returns CDR1 SSHAT and CDR2 FNYEAQ (reference sequence). There are 16 residues in the CDR3. The CDR3 spells CASSSNRGGNGTEAFF. In DNA, the CDR3 is TGTGCTAGCAGCTCGAACAGGGGAGGGAACGGCACTGAAGCTTTCTTT.

This clonotype was picked up many times. The gene calls are TRBV7-2 and TRBJ1-2, with D hard to call. The V and J ends lost 4 bases and 7 bases respectively, with 16 bases between them. The CDR3 spans 14 residues. Germline-derived CDR1 and CDR2 are SGHTA and FQGNSA. The CDR3 here is CASSSDAIGSGYTF. The CDR3 region has the DNA TGTGCCAGCAGCTCCGATGCGATAGGCAGTGGCTACACCTTC.

Many counts were recorded for this clonotype. The CDR3 bases are TGTGCCACCAGTGATGCCGGGACTAGCGGTGAGACCCAGTACTTC. It translates to CATSDAGTSGETQYF. The V call is TRBV24-1, the J call TRBJ2-5, with 11 bases lining up with TRBD2. The CDR3 contains 15 residues. The V segment lost 3 bases and the J segment 5 bases; nucleotides outside the gene matches: 4. Germline V CDR1 and CDR2: KGHDR, SFDVKD.

The V call is TRBV7-8, the J call TRBJ2-5; a weak D match, TRBD2 (5 bases). Trimming took off 5 bases at V and 7 bases at J, with 5 bases between the two ends. This CDR3 is built from 10 residues. Per the germline V gene, CDR1 is SGHVS and CDR2 is FQNEAQ. Here the CDR3 DNA reads TGTGCCAGCAGCCGGGGGACCCAGTACTTC. Its translation: CASSRGTQYF.

A note on this clonotype: This may stem from a read error, because a much larger clone lies one nucleotide away. This CDR3 fails to terminate in the conserved phenylalanine or tryptophan, so it likely reflects a read error. The CDR3 DNA reads as TGTGCCAGCAGCCCGCTACAGGGTCGAGTCACCGGGGAGCTGTTTCTT. Its protein is CASSPLQGRVTGELFL. J is TRBJ2-2 and V is TRBV14, with D maybe TRBD1 (6 bases). Germline V gene data show CDR1 as SGHDN and CDR2 as FVKESK. Trimming removed 4 bases from V and 4 bases from J, with 16 bases in between. The CDR3 loop spans 16 amino acids.